These T cell receptor beta chains were read from a single sample in a study of shared clonotypes between healthy human individuals. The method was immunoSEQ multiplex PCR; TCRdb's version includes in-frame clones alone and lacks a portion of them. Of roughly 530,000 clones in the sample, about 96% were seen once. The material sequenced was naive CD4+ T cells sorted from blood. The receptors here all came from a woman aged 25 to 39 in good health. Both conserved end residues are part of each CDR3. Each record gives: clone size, J gene, V gene, D gene, CDR3 DNA, CDR3 protein. The D gene is left open where the match is weak. Clone size is shown for a subset of rows, as once, few, many or a class of expanded clone.

abundance: NA; j_gene: TRBJ2-2; v_gene: TRBV5-6; d_gene: NA; CDR3nt: TGTGCCAGCAGCTTGGATCTGGGGGCGGTGACCGGGGAGCTGTTTTTT; CDR3aa: CASSLDLGAVTGELFF
abundance: NA; j_gene: TRBJ2-7; v_gene: TRBV18; d_gene: NA; CDR3nt: TGTGCCAGCTCACTTAAAGGGACCTACGAGCAGTACTTC; CDR3aa: CASSLKGTYEQYF
abundance: NA; j_gene: TRBJ2-7; v_gene: TRBV5-1; d_gene: NA; CDR3nt: TGCGCCAGCAGCTTGGTGATCGGGACTTCGTACGAGCAGTACTTC; CDR3aa: CASSLVIGTSYEQYF
abundance: NA; j_gene: TRBJ2-3; v_gene: TRBV5-8; d_gene: TRBD1; CDR3nt: TGTGCCAGTAACAGGGGGCGCGGCACAGATACGCAGTATTTT; CDR3aa: CASNRGRGTDTQYF
abundance: NA; j_gene: TRBJ2-5; v_gene: TRBV28; d_gene: TRBD2; CDR3nt: TGTGCCAGCAGAGCGGGACCCGCCCAAGAGACCCAGTACTTC; CDR3aa: CASRAGPAQETQYF
abundance: NA; j_gene: TRBJ2-3; v_gene: TRBV19; d_gene: TRBD2; CDR3nt: TGTGCCAGTAGATCCCCCGGACTAGTAGATTTTAATACGCAGTATTTT; CDR3aa: CASRSPGLVDFNTQYF
abundance: NA; j_gene: TRBJ2-1; v_gene: TRBV4-1; d_gene: TRBD2; CDR3nt: TGCGCCAGCAGCCAAAAGAGACTAGCGGGACCTCAGGGTGAGCAGTTCTTC; CDR3aa: CASSQKRLAGPQGEQFF
abundance: NA; j_gene: TRBJ2-7; v_gene: TRBV10-2; d_gene: TRBD1; CDR3nt: TGCGCCAGCAGTGAGCCGGGACAGAACTACGAGCAGTACTTC; CDR3aa: CASSEPGQNYEQYF
abundance: NA; j_gene: TRBJ2-7; v_gene: TRBV5-1; d_gene: NA; CDR3nt: TGCGCCAGCAGCTCGTCCGATTATAACAGTGTTCACTACGAGCAGTACTTC; CDR3aa: CASSSSDYNSVHYEQYF
abundance: NA; j_gene: TRBJ1-2; v_gene: TRBV5-1; d_gene: NA; CDR3nt: TGCGCCAGCAGCTTGGGACAGAACTATGGCTACACCTTC; CDR3aa: CASSLGQNYGYTF
abundance: NA; j_gene: TRBJ2-1; v_gene: TRBV5-4; d_gene: NA; CDR3nt: TGTGCCAGCAGCCCGGATAGCGGCGCCTACAATGAGCAGTTCTTC; CDR3aa: CASSPDSGAYNEQFF
abundance: NA; j_gene: TRBJ2-2; v_gene: TRBV10-3; d_gene: NA; CDR3nt: TGTGCCATCAGTGAGGGGGGAATGGGGAACACCGGGGAGCTGTTTTTT; CDR3aa: CAISEGGMGNTGELFF
abundance: once; j_gene: TRBJ2-1; v_gene: TRBV10-2; d_gene: NA; CDR3nt: TGCGCCAGCAGTGATCCGGGTCCCGGCCGGCGCAATGAGCAGTTCTTC; CDR3aa: CASSDPGPGRRNEQFF
abundance: NA; j_gene: TRBJ2-7; v_gene: TRBV15; d_gene: NA; CDR3nt: TGTGCCACCAGCAGAGATGGGGAGCTACGGGACGAGCAGTACTTC; CDR3aa: CATSRDGELRDEQYF
abundance: NA; j_gene: TRBJ2-7; v_gene: TRBV11-1; d_gene: TRBD2; CDR3nt: TGTGCCAGCAGCAGACTAGCGGGAGTAAACGAGCAGTACTTC; CDR3aa: CASSRLAGVNEQYF
abundance: NA; j_gene: TRBJ1-2; v_gene: TRBV6-1; d_gene: NA; CDR3nt: TGTGCCAGCAGAGCCCTTTCCCCCGGGACCTATGGCTACACCTTC; CDR3aa: CASRALSPGTYGYTF
abundance: NA; j_gene: TRBJ1-1; v_gene: TRBV30; d_gene: NA; CDR3nt: TGTGCCTGGGAGGGTGGGACGGTGAACACTGAAGCTTTCTTT; CDR3aa: CAWEGGTVNTEAFF
abundance: NA; j_gene: TRBJ2-1; v_gene: TRBV7-9; d_gene: TRBD2; CDR3nt: TGTGCCAGCGGGGTCCCGGGACTAGACTACAATGAGCAGTTCTTC; CDR3aa: CASGVPGLDYNEQFF
abundance: NA; j_gene: TRBJ2-1; v_gene: TRBV30; d_gene: NA; CDR3nt: TGTGCCTGGGTGCGGCTAGGGGACAATGAGCAGTTCTTC; CDR3aa: CAWVRLGDNEQFF
abundance: once; j_gene: TRBJ2-6; v_gene: TRBV19; d_gene: TRBD1; CDR3nt: TGTGCCAGTAGTGTACAGGGGGCGGGCGGGGCCAACGTCCTGACTTTC; CDR3aa: CASSVQGAGGANVLTF
abundance: NA; j_gene: TRBJ2-4; v_gene: TRBV11-2; d_gene: NA; CDR3nt: TGTGCCAGCAGCTTAGTGGACAGAATTCAGGGCATTCAGTACTTC; CDR3aa: CASSLVDRIQGIQYF
abundance: NA; j_gene: TRBJ2-7; v_gene: TRBV6-5; d_gene: TRBD1; CDR3nt: TGTGCCAGCAGACCTAGGGACAGTTACGAGCAGTACTTC; CDR3aa: CASRPRDSYEQYF
abundance: NA; j_gene: TRBJ1-2; v_gene: TRBV2; d_gene: TRBD1; CDR3nt: TGTGCCAGCAGACCCGACGGACAGGGGGCGCGTGGCTACACCTTC; CDR3aa: CASRPDGQGARGYTF
abundance: NA; j_gene: TRBJ2-7; v_gene: TRBV2; d_gene: TRBD2; CDR3nt: TGTGCCAGCAGTAGCGGGAGAAACGAGCAGTACTTC; CDR3aa: CASSSGRNEQYF
abundance: NA; j_gene: TRBJ2-2; v_gene: TRBV9; d_gene: NA; CDR3nt: TGTGCCAGCAGGGGTTATGTGGGGCAGAGCGGGGAGCTGTTTTTT; CDR3aa: CASRGYVGQSGELFF
abundance: NA; j_gene: TRBJ1-3; v_gene: TRBV6-1; d_gene: NA; CDR3nt: TGTGCCAGCAGTGAATACGCCGCGGGTTCTTTTGGAAACACCATATATTTT; CDR3aa: CASSEYAAGSFGNTIYF
abundance: once; j_gene: TRBJ1-1; v_gene: TRBV28; d_gene: TRBD1; CDR3nt: TGTGCCACCACAGGGGGAACTGAAGCTTTCTTT; CDR3aa: CATTGGTEAFF
abundance: NA; j_gene: TRBJ1-3; v_gene: TRBV10-3; d_gene: NA; CDR3nt: TGTGCCATCAGTTTACAGGGAAGTGGAAACACCATATATTTT; CDR3aa: CAISLQGSGNTIYF
abundance: NA; j_gene: TRBJ2-2; v_gene: TRBV5-4; d_gene: NA; CDR3nt: TGTGCCAGCAGCGCAAAAAGTAGCGGAAACACCGGGGAGCTGTTTTTT; CDR3aa: CASSAKSSGNTGELFF
abundance: NA; j_gene: TRBJ2-1; v_gene: TRBV2; d_gene: TRBD2; CDR3nt: TGTGCCAGCAGTGACGTACTAGCGGGAGTGGAGCAGTTCTTC; CDR3aa: CASSDVLAGVEQFF
abundance: few; j_gene: TRBJ1-1; v_gene: TRBV19; d_gene: NA; CDR3nt: TGTGCCAGTAAAACGAACACTGAAGCTTTCTTT; CDR3aa: CASKTNTEAFF
abundance: NA; j_gene: TRBJ2-7; v_gene: TRBV18; d_gene: NA; CDR3nt: TGTGCCAGCTCACCCGGGCGAGCGGACTCCTACGAGCAGTACTTC; CDR3aa: CASSPGRADSYEQYF
abundance: NA; j_gene: TRBJ1-4; v_gene: TRBV5-1; d_gene: NA; CDR3nt: TGCGCCAGCAGCCCTATCGGGCGCAGGGAAAAACTGTTTTTT; CDR3aa: CASSPIGRREKLFF
abundance: NA; j_gene: TRBJ1-1; v_gene: TRBV5-1; d_gene: NA; CDR3nt: TGCGCCAGCAGCTTGAATAATCCCAGGGCCAATGAAGCTTTCTTT; CDR3aa: CASSLNNPRANEAFF
abundance: NA; j_gene: TRBJ1-1; v_gene: TRBV7-2; d_gene: NA; CDR3nt: TGTGCCAGCAGCTTAGTCCGAGTGAGGGACACTGAAGCTTTCTTT; CDR3aa: CASSLVRVRDTEAFF
abundance: few; j_gene: TRBJ1-5; v_gene: TRBV30; d_gene: NA; CDR3nt: TGTGCCTGGTCCGATGGGGGATGGCCCCAGCATTTT; CDR3aa: CAWSDGGWPQHF
abundance: NA; j_gene: TRBJ2-7; v_gene: TRBV28; d_gene: NA; CDR3nt: TGTGCCAGCAGTTTGCTAGCGAAGTTCTACGAGCAGTACTTC; CDR3aa: CASSLLAKFYEQYF
abundance: NA; j_gene: TRBJ2-7; v_gene: TRBV11-2; d_gene: TRBD2; CDR3nt: TGTGCCAGCAGCCATAAAGGGACTAGCGGATACGAGCAGTACTTC; CDR3aa: CASSHKGTSGYEQYF
abundance: NA; j_gene: TRBJ1-3; v_gene: TRBV18; d_gene: NA; CDR3nt: TGTGCCAGCTCACCTCTCGACAGCGGATCCTCTGGAAACACCATATATTTT; CDR3aa: CASSPLDSGSSGNTIYF
abundance: once; j_gene: TRBJ1-6; v_gene: TRBV19; d_gene: TRBD1; CDR3nt: TGTGCCAGTAGTATGACAGGGCGCTCCTATAATTCACCCCTCCACTTT; CDR3aa: CASSMTGRSYNSPLHF
abundance: NA; j_gene: TRBJ2-6; v_gene: TRBV5-1; d_gene: NA; CDR3nt: TGCGCCAGCAGCGTCCTACGGGCAGTCTCTGGGGCCAACGTCCTGACTTTC; CDR3aa: CASSVLRAVSGANVLTF
abundance: NA; j_gene: TRBJ1-1; v_gene: TRBV27; d_gene: NA; CDR3nt: TGTGCCAGCAAGGCCAGGGGTAGCACTGAAGCTTTCTTT; CDR3aa: CASKARGSTEAFF
abundance: NA; j_gene: TRBJ1-6; v_gene: TRBV5-1; d_gene: NA; CDR3nt: TGCGCCAGCAGGAGAGGGGAAAGGGATAATTCACCCCTCCACTTT; CDR3aa: CASRRGERDNSPLHF
abundance: NA; j_gene: TRBJ1-1; v_gene: TRBV6-5; d_gene: TRBD1; CDR3nt: TGTGCCAGCAGTCGAAGGGACAGGTCGATCGCTTTCTTT; CDR3aa: CASSRRDRSIAFF
abundance: NA; j_gene: TRBJ1-1; v_gene: TRBV19; d_gene: TRBD1; CDR3nt: TGTGCCAGTAGTATGGGACAGGGGGCGGACACTGAAGCTTTCTTT; CDR3aa: CASSMGQGADTEAFF
abundance: NA; j_gene: TRBJ1-2; v_gene: TRBV5-5; d_gene: NA; CDR3nt: TGTGCCAGCAGCTTGGGTTATGGTACGGGTCTTGGCTACACCTTC; CDR3aa: CASSLGYGTGLGYTF
abundance: NA; j_gene: TRBJ2-2; v_gene: TRBV7-3; d_gene: NA; CDR3nt: TGTGCCAGCAGCCAGACGGGACGAACCGGGGAGCTGTTTTTT; CDR3aa: CASSQTGRTGELFF
abundance: NA; j_gene: TRBJ2-7; v_gene: TRBV6-5; d_gene: NA; CDR3nt: TGTGCCAGCAATTTTCAGTGGGAGACCTACGAGCAGTACTTC; CDR3aa: CASNFQWETYEQYF
abundance: NA; j_gene: TRBJ2-7; v_gene: TRBV5-1; d_gene: NA; CDR3nt: TGCGCCAGCAGCTCTTTGGGCGAATTCTACGAGCAGTACTTC; CDR3aa: CASSSLGEFYEQYF
abundance: NA; j_gene: TRBJ1-5; v_gene: TRBV5-8; d_gene: NA; CDR3nt: TGTGCCAGCAGCTCACAGACGGCGAATCAGCCCCAGCATTTT; CDR3aa: CASSSQTANQPQHF
abundance: NA; j_gene: TRBJ2-7; v_gene: TRBV28; d_gene: TRBD2; CDR3nt: TGTGCCAGCGGCCTTAGCGGGAGTGATTACGAGCAGTACTTC; CDR3aa: CASGLSGSDYEQYF
abundance: NA; j_gene: TRBJ2-2; v_gene: TRBV7-6; d_gene: NA; CDR3nt: TGTGCCAGCAGCTATTACCCCACCGGGGAGCTGTTTTTT; CDR3aa: CASSYYPTGELFF
abundance: once; j_gene: TRBJ2-6; v_gene: TRBV29-1; d_gene: NA; CDR3nt: TGCAGCGTTGCAGGGTCTGGGGCCAACGTCCTGACTTTC; CDR3aa: CSVAGSGANVLTF
abundance: NA; j_gene: TRBJ1-2; v_gene: TRBV28; d_gene: TRBD1; CDR3nt: TGTGCCAGCACGTTACCCGGGACAGCCCTTAATGGCTACACCTTC; CDR3aa: CASTLPGTALNGYTF
abundance: NA; j_gene: TRBJ2-5; v_gene: TRBV5-1; d_gene: TRBD2; CDR3nt: TGCGCCAGCAGCCCGCTAGCGGGAGTTGAGGTGACCCAGTACTTC; CDR3aa: CASSPLAGVEVTQYF
abundance: NA; j_gene: TRBJ2-5; v_gene: TRBV4-1; d_gene: TRBD1; CDR3nt: TGCGCCAGCAGCCAACGACCGGGACAGGGGGCGGGGGAGCAGTACTTC; CDR3aa: CASSQRPGQGAGEQYF